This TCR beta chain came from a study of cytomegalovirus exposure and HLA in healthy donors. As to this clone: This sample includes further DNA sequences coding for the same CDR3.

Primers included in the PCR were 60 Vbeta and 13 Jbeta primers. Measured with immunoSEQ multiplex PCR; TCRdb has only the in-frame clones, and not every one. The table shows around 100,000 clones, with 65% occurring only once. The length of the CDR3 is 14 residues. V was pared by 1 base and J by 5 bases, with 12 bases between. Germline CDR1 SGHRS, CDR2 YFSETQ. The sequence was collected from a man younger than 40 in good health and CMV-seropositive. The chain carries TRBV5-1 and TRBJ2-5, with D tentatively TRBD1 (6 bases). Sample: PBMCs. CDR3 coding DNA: TGCGCCAGCAGCTTGCTGGGGGCCGGGGAGACCCAGTACTTC. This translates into CASSLLGAGETQYF. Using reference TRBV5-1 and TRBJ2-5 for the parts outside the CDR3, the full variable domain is KAGVTQTPRYLIKTRGQQVTLSCSPISGHRSVSWYQQTPGQGLQFLFEYFSETQRNKGNFPGRFSGRQFSNSRSEMNVSTLELGDSALYLCASSLLGAGETQYFGPGTRLLVL.